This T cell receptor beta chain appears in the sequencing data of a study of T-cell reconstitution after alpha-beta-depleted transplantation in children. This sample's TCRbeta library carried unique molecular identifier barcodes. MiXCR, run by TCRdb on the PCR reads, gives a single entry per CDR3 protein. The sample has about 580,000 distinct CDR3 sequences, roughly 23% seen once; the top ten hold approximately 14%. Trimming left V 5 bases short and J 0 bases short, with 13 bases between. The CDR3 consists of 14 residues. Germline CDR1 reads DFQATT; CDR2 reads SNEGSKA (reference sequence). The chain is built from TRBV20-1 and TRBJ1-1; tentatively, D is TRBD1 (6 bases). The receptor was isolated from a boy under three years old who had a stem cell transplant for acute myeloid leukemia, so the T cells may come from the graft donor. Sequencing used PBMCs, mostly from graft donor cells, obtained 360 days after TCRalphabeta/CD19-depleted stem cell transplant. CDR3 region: CSAYATGLNTEAFF. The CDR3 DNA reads TGCAGTGCTTACGCGACAGGACTGAACACTGAAGCTTTCTTT.